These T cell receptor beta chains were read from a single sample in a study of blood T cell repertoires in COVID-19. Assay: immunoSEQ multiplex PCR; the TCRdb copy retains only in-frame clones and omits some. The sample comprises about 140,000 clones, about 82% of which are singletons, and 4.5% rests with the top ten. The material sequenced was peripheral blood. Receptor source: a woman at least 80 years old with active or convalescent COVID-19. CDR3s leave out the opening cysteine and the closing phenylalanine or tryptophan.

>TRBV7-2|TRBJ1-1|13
ASTPFTGPNTEAF
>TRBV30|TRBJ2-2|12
AWLHQLNTGELF
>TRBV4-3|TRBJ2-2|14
ASSQEGGGAAGELF
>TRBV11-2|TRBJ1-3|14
ASSTRQVPSGNTIY
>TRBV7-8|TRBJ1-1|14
ASSLGRWSMNTEAF
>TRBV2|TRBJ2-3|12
ASMGQGSPDTQY
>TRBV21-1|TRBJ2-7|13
ASSRPQAYAYEQY
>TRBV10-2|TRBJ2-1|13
ASRGTGGNYNEQF
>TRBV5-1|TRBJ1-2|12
ASSLVSVNYGYT
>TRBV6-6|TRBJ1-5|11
ASTQGGYQPQH
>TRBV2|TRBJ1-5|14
ASSDGTGGRRQPQH
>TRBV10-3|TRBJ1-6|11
AISDLENSPLH
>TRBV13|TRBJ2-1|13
ASSPDRSSYNEQF
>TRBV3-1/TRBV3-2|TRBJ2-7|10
ASSQVPYEQY
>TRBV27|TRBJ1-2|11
ASSLNINYGYT
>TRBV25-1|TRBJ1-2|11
ASSSGQTHRYT
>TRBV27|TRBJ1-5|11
ASSFDRNQPQH
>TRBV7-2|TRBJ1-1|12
ASSLTTVVAEAF
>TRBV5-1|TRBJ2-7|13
ASSSQTSGDGEQY